This T cell receptor beta chain was captured by sequencing in a study of blood T cell repertoires in COVID-19 (dated by TCRdb to 2020 to 2022). Broadly, across the study: Samples covering the acute and convalescent phases of COVID-19 were provided by collaborators in the United States, Italy and Spain. The material from the prospective study consisted of cDNA or gDNA derived from T cells, B-cell-depleted T cells, or PBMCs. The dataset comprised deeply sampled blood TCRbeta repertoires from subjects exposed to, actively infected with, or recovered from COVID-19. The repertoires were made available in a free public database intended to serve as a resource for research on the immune response to SARS-CoV-2. Samples were obtained from the ongoing ImmuneRACE study (first 160 participants) and from some 1,300 subjects provided by 6 global collaborators. Nearly every sample came with metadata listing a de-identified subject ID, COVID-19 status, age in years and sex. HLA class I and class II types, where available, came from metadata supplied by the sample provider rather than from assay-based typing. General study outcomes and caveats: The amount of clinical and demographic metadata varied by source and participant and was provided uncurated.

About this clone: Its antigen is still unknown. No clone much larger than this one lies a single base away; base qualities are absent.

At one collaborating source in Seattle, patients were enrolled during active infection and were followed longitudinally through the course of disease. Each collaborating institution followed its own protocols to collect whole blood in K2EDTA tubes. For TCRbeta analysis, collaborator samples were shipped as frozen whole blood, as isolated PBMCs, or as DNA extracted from either sample type. TCRbeta CDR3 regions were amplified from genomic DNA by means of the immunoSEQ Assay, a bias-controlled multiplex PCR. The authors' pipeline ran thus. The number of nucleated cells in each sample was estimated by amplification of reference gene primers within the assay. To quantify the absolute abundance of each unique TCRbeta CDR3 rearrangement, sequence reads were collapsed and filtered. For each sample, productive Simpson clonality was calculated as the square root of Simpson's diversity index across productive rearrangements. The clones in this table, taken by TCRdb from immuneACCESS, are in-frame only. Not every clone is retained; where verified, under half of the shortfall comes from an unresolved V gene, and the cause of the rest is unknown. The DNA gave D and trimming, while V, J and clone size come from that table. The sample includes 540,000 or so clones, with 70% to 90% observed a single time. Around 7.8% of the sample lies in the top ten.

This TCR was sampled from a woman in her fifties or sixties with COVID-19, enrolled during active disease. Sequencing was done on a sample of peripheral blood.

The base sequence is TGCGCCAGCAGCCCAGGCAGACAGAGTTACATGAACACTGAAGCTTTCTTT. Its protein is CASSPGRQSYMNTEAFF. This sequence uses TRBV4-1 and TRBJ1-1; TRBD1 is a possible D gene, resting on 5 matching bases. The CDR3 spans 17 residues, from the cysteine through the phenylalanine. Only the CDR3 part of the read is kept: 51 bases, read in frame from the first base. Trimming costs V 4 bases and J 0 bases, and their ends lie 18 bases apart. Via the germline V gene, CDR1 is MGHRA and CDR2 YSYEKL.